This TCR beta chain was captured in a study of T cell responses to AZD1222 COVID-19 vaccine. The V and J ends lost 7 bases and 1 base respectively, with 16 bases between them. The CDR3 consists of 15 residues. Per the germline V gene, CDR1 is MNHEY and CDR2 is SMNVEV (reference sequence). Here immunoSEQ multiplex PCR was the method, and the copy in TCRdb shows in-frame clones only, minus some. Of roughly 150,000 clones in the sample, over 90% were seen once. The J gene is TRBJ1-1, the V gene TRBV27, with D tentatively TRBD1 (5 bases). This sample comprised peripheral blood, obtained on day 0 of AZD1222 vaccination. This sequence originates from an adult in good health. The CDR3 loop reads CASKPAGGGNTEAFF. CDR3 nucleotide sequence: TGTGCCAGCAAGCCCGCTGGGGGAGGGAACACTGAAGCTTTCTTT.